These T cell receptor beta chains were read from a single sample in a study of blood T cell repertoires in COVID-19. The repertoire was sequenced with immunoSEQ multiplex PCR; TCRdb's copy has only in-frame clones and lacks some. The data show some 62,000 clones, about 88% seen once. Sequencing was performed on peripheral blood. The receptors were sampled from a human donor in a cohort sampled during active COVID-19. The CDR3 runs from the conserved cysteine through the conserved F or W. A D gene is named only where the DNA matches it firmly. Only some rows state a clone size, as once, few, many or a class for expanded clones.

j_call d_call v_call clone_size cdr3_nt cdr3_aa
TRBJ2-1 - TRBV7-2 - TGTGCCAGCAGCTTAGTATTTGGGGGGAACGATGAGCAGTTCTTC CASSLVFGGNDEQFF
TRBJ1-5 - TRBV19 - TGTGCCAGTAGTATAGTTCAGAGACGGGAGCCCCAGCATTTT CASSIVQRREPQHF
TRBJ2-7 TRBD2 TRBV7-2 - TGTGCCAGCAGCACGGGGGGACTAGCGGGAGGGTATTACGAGCAGTACTTC CASSTGGLAGGYYEQYF
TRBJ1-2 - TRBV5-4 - TGTGCCAGCAGCGGCGGGGTCCCTAACTATGGCTACACCTTC CASSGGVPNYGYTF
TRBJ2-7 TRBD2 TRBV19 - TGTGCCAGTAGTAGGCAAACCGGACTAGCGGCGTACGAGCAGTACTTC CASSRQTGLAAYEQYF
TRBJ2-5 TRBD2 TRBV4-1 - TGCGCCAGCAGCCAAGAGACAAGCGGGAGGGCCATGTTGGAGACCCAGTACTTC CASSQETSGRAMLETQYF
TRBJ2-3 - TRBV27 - TGTGCCAGCAGTTTATTTGCAGCGGCGAATACGCAGTATTTT CASSLFAAANTQYF
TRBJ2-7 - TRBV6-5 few TGTGCCAGCAGGAAGCCCAGGGGCGAGCAGTACTTC CASRKPRGEQYF
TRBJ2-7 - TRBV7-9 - TGTGCCAGCAGCCTCCCTGTCCCCTACGAGCAGTACTTC CASSLPVPYEQYF
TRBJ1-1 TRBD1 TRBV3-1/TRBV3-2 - TGTGCCAGCAGCCACTACAGGGGGGGGAACACTGAAGCTTTCTTT CASSHYRGGNTEAFF
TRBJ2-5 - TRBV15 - TGTGCCACCAGCAGAGATCGAGGAGAAGAGACCCAGTACTTC CATSRDRGEETQYF
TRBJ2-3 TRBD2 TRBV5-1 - TGCGCCAGCAGCTTCGGCGCTAGCGGATCCACAGATACGCAGTATTTT CASSFGASGSTDTQYF
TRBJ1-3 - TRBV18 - TGTGCCAGCTCACCCGGTGCAGGGGCTGGAAACACCATATATTTT CASSPGAGAGNTIYF
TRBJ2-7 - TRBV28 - TGTGCCAGCAAAGGTAGGGGCACGACGGCGACGGGTATCTACGAGCAGTACTTC CASKGRGTTATGIYEQYF
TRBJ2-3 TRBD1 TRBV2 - TGTGCCAGCAGGGCCAGACAGGGGATCTTGCTAGATACGCAGTATTTT CASRARQGILLDTQYF
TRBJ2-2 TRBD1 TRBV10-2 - TGCGCCAGCAGGGCAAGACAGGGGAAGCGAACCGGGGAGCTGTTTTTT CASRARQGKRTGELFF
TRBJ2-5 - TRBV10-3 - TGTGCCATCAGTGATGACAGACAAGAGACCCAGTACTTC CAISDDRQETQYF
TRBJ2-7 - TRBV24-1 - TGTGCCACCAGTGATCTCCCCGGGCGGGAAGTGGCGGGCGAGCAGTACTTC CATSDLPGREVAGEQYF
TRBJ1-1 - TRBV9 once TGTGCCAGCAGCGTAGGTAAGAACACTGAAGCTTTCTTT CASSVGKNTEAFF
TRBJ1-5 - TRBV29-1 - TGCAGCGTGCGGGACGGTGATCAGCCCCAGCATTTT CSVRDGDQPQHF
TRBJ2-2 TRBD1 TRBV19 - TGTGCCAGTAGTATACAGGGGGCGAACACCGGGGAGCTGTTTTTT CASSIQGANTGELFF